Each of the 10 T cell receptor beta chains below was sequenced from the same sample in a study of blood T cell repertoires in COVID-19. Libraries were prepared by immunoSEQ multiplex PCR; TCRdb keeps only in-frame clonotypes and omits some of them. Of about 280,000 clones listed, roughly 90% are singletons. The sequenced sample was peripheral blood. These receptors all stem from a woman younger than 45 with active or convalescent COVID-19.

The chain employs TRBV6-2 or TRBV6-3 and TRBJ1-1; 8 nucleotides match TRBD1. CDR1 MNHEY and CDR2 SVGEGT come from the germline V gene. The CDR3 runs to 17 residues. Germline trimming cut 6 bases from V and 4 bases from J; bases unmatched to any gene: 16. As DNA, the CDR3 is TGTGCCAGCAGCTTACTCCCCAGGGGGCTGAAGGTCACTGAAGCTTTCTTT. It specifies CASSLLPRGLKVTEAFF.

The chain links TRBV5-1 to TRBJ1-6, with a tentative D call TRBD1 (6 bases). CDR1 is SGHRS and CDR2 is YFSETQ in the germline V gene. This CDR3 is built from 15 residues. Trimming removed 2 bases at V and 10 bases at J, with 16 bases between. CDR3 protein: CASSLNLQGNSPLHF. The CDR3 region has the DNA TGCGCCAGCAGCTTAAATCTACAGGGAAACTCACCCCTCCACTTT.

The chain has TRBV3-1 (or the pseudogene TRBV3-2) and TRBJ1-2, with D hard to call. V was clipped by 1 base and J by 2 bases, with 11 bases between them. CDR1 LGHDT and CDR2 YNNKEL come from the germline V gene (reference sequence). CDR3 size: 15 residues. Here the CDR3 reads CASSQGEGRNYGYTF. For the CDR3, the DNA is TGTGCCAGCAGCCAAGGAGAGGGCCGAAACTATGGCTACACCTTC.

V and J are TRBV5-1 and TRBJ1-1; TRBD1 matches 10 bases. Losses at the gene ends were 2 bases for V and 0 bases for J; bases not matched to a gene: 4. CDR3 length equals 16 residues. Germline V gives CDR1 SGHRS, CDR2 YFSETQ. The CDR3 coding sequence is TGCGCCAGCAGCTTTGGGACAGGGGCTATGAACACTGAAGCTTTCTTT. Translation gives CASSFGTGAMNTEAFF.

The chain is built from TRBV7-2 and TRBJ2-1; 9 positions match TRBD1. The CDR3 contains 15 residues. Trimming removed 2 bases from V and 7 bases from J; junction bases left unmatched: 6. CDR1 is SGHTA, CDR2 FQGNSA, per germline. This CDR3 reads CASSLRQGEGNEQFF. CDR3 nucleotide sequence: TGTGCCAGCAGCTTAAGACAGGGGGAGGGAAATGAGCAGTTCTTC. Filled out from reference TRBV7-2 and TRBJ2-1, the complete variable domain reads GAGVSQSPSNKVTEKGKDVELRCDPISGHTALYWYRQSLGQGLEFLIYFQGNSAPDKSGLPSDRFSAERTGGSVSTLTIQRTQQEDSAVYLCASSLRQGEGNEQFFGPGTRLTVL.

This chain links TRBV14 with TRBJ2-1; 13 nucleotides match TRBD2. CDR3 length: 19 residues. Unmatched junction bases numbered 10, after V lost 1 base and J lost 4 bases. Germline V gives CDR1 SGHDN, CDR2 FVKESK. CDR3: CASSQARTSGGLSYNEQFF. CDR3 sequence (DNA): TGTGCCAGCAGCCAAGCTAGGACTAGCGGGGGCCTTTCATACAATGAGCAGTTCTTC.

This clone has more than one count but fewer than ten. The chain links TRBV7-3 to TRBJ1-1, with a possible D match to TRBD1 (5 bases). V lost 5 bases and J lost 5, with 12 bases in between. The CDR3 is made up of 13 amino acids. The germline gives CDR1 SGHTA, CDR2 FQGTGA. CDR3 loop: CASSQGRGTEAFF. The CDR3 coding sequence is TGTGCCAGCAGCCAAGGAAGGGGTACTGAAGCTTTCTTT.

This clone was detected a few times. This chain joins TRBV7-9 and TRBJ2-5; perhaps TRBD2 as D (6 bases). This CDR3 is built from 16 residues. The germline CDR1 and CDR2 sequences are SEHNR and FQNEAQ (reference sequence). The V end lost 3 bases, the J end lost 5 bases, and 19 bases lay between the germline ends. The CDR3 bases are TGTGCCAGCAGCTTCGGGGGAGGCGGCCTCCGGGAGACCCAGTACTTC. Translation: CASSFGGGGLRETQYF. The complete variable domain, with remaining parts taken from reference TRBV7-9 and TRBJ2-5, reads DTGVSQNPRHKITKRGQNVTFRCDPISEHNRLYWYRQTLGQGPEFLTYFQNEAQLEKSRLLSDRFSAERPKGSFSTLEIQRTEQGDSAMYLCASSFGGGGLRETQYFGPGTRLLVL.

The sample holds one count of this clone. The chain carries TRBV28 and TRBJ2-7; 7 bases fit TRBD2. Germline-derived CDR1 and CDR2 are MDHEN and SYDVKM. J was trimmed by 6 bases and V by 2 bases; bases with no gene match: 7. CDR3 size: 14 residues. CDR3 residues: CASSLRAGIREQYF. CDR3 coding DNA: TGTGCCAGCAGTTTAAGAGCGGGGATTCGCGAGCAGTACTTC.

The chain has TRBV7-2 and TRBJ1-5; D gene unclear. With 1 base removed from V and 2 bases from J, the gap between germline ends came to 9 bases. Germline CDR1 reads SGHTA; CDR2 reads FQGNSA. The CDR3 extends over 15 amino acids. The CDR3 here is CASSLDQIGNQPQHF. For the CDR3, the DNA is TGTGCCAGCAGCTTAGATCAAATAGGCAATCAGCCCCAGCATTTT.